This passage covers 7 T cell receptor beta chains from one sample sequenced in a study of T cell changes during pregnancy in multiple sclerosis (dated by TCRdb to about 2019). Libraries were made using the immunoSEQ multiplex PCR assay. TCRdb mirrors the immuneACCESS table, restricted to in-frame sequences. Some clones are absent from its copies; in checked studies, under half trace to an unresolved V gene, and the reason for the others is unknown. This sample comprises about 68,000 clones, roughly 92% of them detected only once. The top ten hold 3% to 4.5% of the sample. Sequencing was performed on peripheral blood, taken after pregnancy. The receptor source for this set is a female donor in good health, enrolled as a control in a pregnancy study.

The J gene is TRBJ2-1, the V gene TRBV5-4; 12 bases align to TRBD2. This CDR3 region has 15 residues. J lost 7 bases, V lost 4 bases, and 6 bases had no gene match. The V gene's germline CDR1 is SGHNT and CDR2 YYREEE (reference sequence). CDR3 sequence (DNA): TGTGCCAGCAGCACACTAGCGGGGGGCTATAATGAGCAGTTCTTC. The encoded protein is CASSTLAGGYNEQFF.

This clone was seen only once. The chain recombines TRBV19 with TRBJ1-2; 7 bases line up with TRBD1. CDR1 is LNHDA, CDR2 SQIVND, per germline (reference sequence). The length of the CDR3 is 16 residues. Unmatched junction bases numbered 12, after V lost 6 bases and J lost 2 bases. The CDR3, as DNA: TGTGCCAGTAGATCGGCTCCGAGACAGGGAAACTATGGCTACACCTTC. Its translation is CASRSAPRQGNYGYTF.

The chain combines TRBV7-8 with TRBJ2-7; D not certain. Trimming took off 0 bases at V and 3 bases at J, with 6 bases between the two ends. The CDR3 runs 13 residues. CDR1 SGHVS and CDR2 FQNEAQ come from the germline V gene. For the CDR3, the DNA is TGTGCCAGCAGCTTAGCGCAGGACTACGAGCAGTACTTC. Translated, it gives CASSLAQDYEQYF.

The V and J genes are TRBV7-8 and TRBJ2-1; 9 bases are a match to TRBD2. This CDR3 is 17 amino acids long. From germline, CDR1 is SGHVS and CDR2 FQNEAQ. With V trimmed by 4 bases and J by 6 bases, 13 bases remained unmatched. This chain's CDR3 is CASSYLAAGGLGNEQFF. In DNA form, the CDR3 reads TGTGCCAGCAGCTATCTAGCCGCGGGGGGGTTGGGCAATGAGCAGTTCTTC.

V usage is TRBV6-5 and J usage is TRBJ2-1; 13 bases are shared with TRBD2. CDR1 and CDR2 (germline): MNHEY, SVGAGI. CDR3 length: 13 residues. Germline trimming cut 4 bases from V and 10 bases from J; bases unmatched to any gene: 1. The CDR3 bases are TGTGCCAGCAGTTCGGGACTAGCGGGGGAGCAGTTCTTC. Its translation is CASSSGLAGEQFF.

This chain joins TRBV28 and TRBJ2-7; D perhaps matches TRBD2 (7 bases). V was trimmed by 7 bases and J by 2 bases, leaving 18 bases between them. The V gene's germline CDR1 is MDHEN and CDR2 SYDVKM. The CDR3 extends over 15 amino acids. CDR3 sequence reads: CASTSGGADPYEQYF. For the CDR3, the DNA is TGTGCCAGCACCTCTGGGGGGGCAGATCCCTACGAGCAGTACTTC.

This chain joins TRBV28 and TRBJ2-3; 9 bases are a match to TRBD1. This CDR3 contains 14 residues. The junction had 2 bases not matched to a gene; V was cut back by 5 bases and J by 2 bases. Germline CDR1 MDHEN, CDR2 SYDVKM. The CDR3 nucleotides are TGTGCCAGCAGTAGGACAGGGGCCACAGATACGCAGTATTTT. Protein: CASSRTGATDTQYF.